The rows below give T cell receptor beta chains drawn from one sample of a study of blood T cells in healthy people across ages. TCRdb fed the 5' RACE reads into MiXCR, producing one record per CDR3 protein. The sample contains about 930,000 distinct CDR3 sequences, 29% of which appear only once. This sample also belongs to another study, concerning T cells of mothers and their children.

Sequences were obtained from blood. Receptors were obtained from a woman aged 35 to 49 in good health. Both conserved end residues are part of each CDR3. The D gene is left open where the match is weak. Clone size appears in some rows only: once, few, many, or a class for an expanded clone.

D gene	V gene	J gene	clone size	CDR3 DNA	CDR3 protein
.	TRBV28	TRBJ2-1	.	TGTGCCAGCATCACCGGGGGACTTTACAATGGGCAGTTCTTC	CASITGGLYNGQFF
.	TRBV4-3	TRBJ2-5	.	TGCGCCAGCAGCCAAGATCTGGAGGATGAGACCCAGTACTTC	CASSQDLEDETQYF
TRBD1	TRBV6-2/TRBV6-3	TRBJ2-2	.	TGTGCCAGCATCAACAGGGGGCTCGGGACCGGGGAGCTGTTTTTT	CASINRGLGTGELFF
.	TRBV29-1	TRBJ2-3	many	TGCAGCGTTGAAGGGGGGCCTACGGGATATAGCACAGATACGCAGTATTTT	CSVEGGPTGYSTDTQYF
.	TRBV7-9	TRBJ2-7	many	TGTGCCAGCAGCTGGGGGACGGGGCGTGAGCAGTACTTC	CASSWGTGREQYF
TRBD1	TRBV28	TRBJ2-7	many	TGTGCCAGCAGCTTCCTGCCCGGGACAGCGAATTCCGAGCAGTACTTC	CASSFLPGTANSEQYF
.	TRBV5-1	TRBJ2-5	many	TGCGCCAGCAGCTTGGGGCGGACACCCTCCGGGGAGACCCAGTACTTC	CASSLGRTPSGETQYF
.	TRBV28	TRBJ2-6	few	TGTGCCAGCAGTTTTTCACAGGCCGCTACTGGGGCCAACGTCCTGACTTTC	CASSFSQAATGANVLTF
TRBD1	TRBV6-6	TRBJ1-1	few	TGTGCCAGCAGTTACTCGAAGGGGGCCCTCGAACTAGCTTTCTTT	CASSYSKGALELAFF
.	TRBV27	TRBJ2-7	.	TGTGCCGGCAGTCCTTCCTCCTACGAGCAGTACTTC	CAGSPSSYEQYF
TRBD2	TRBV6-6	TRBJ2-1	few	TGTGCCAGCAGTTGGACCCTAGCGGGGGCCGACAATGAGCAGTTCTTC	CASSWTLAGADNEQFF
.	TRBV9	TRBJ1-5	few	TGTGCCAGCAGCGCCACAGGGAATAGCAATCAGCCCCAGCATTTT	CASSATGNSNQPQHF
TRBD2	TRBV20-1	TRBJ2-1	.	TGCAGTGCTAGAGATCGGGAAGCGGGGGGGCTCTCCTACAATGAGCAGTTCTTC	CSARDREAGGLSYNEQFF
.	TRBV24-1	TRBJ2-5	few	TGTGCCACCAGTGATTCAGGGTTCCAAGAGACCCAGTACTTC	CATSDSGFQETQYF
.	TRBV28	TRBJ1-6	few	TGTGCCAGCAGTTTCTTAGGGACCGATAATTCACCCCTCCACTTT	CASSFLGTDNSPLHF
TRBD1	TRBV12-3/TRBV12-4	TRBJ2-3	many	TGTGCCAGCAGCCGGGACAGGGGTTTCGCAGATACGCAGTATTTT	CASSRDRGFADTQYF
TRBD2	TRBV5-5	TRBJ2-7	many	TGTGCCAGCAGCTTTCTGAAGGTAGCGGGGGTGACCTACGAGCAGTACTTC	CASSFLKVAGVTYEQYF
.	TRBV15	TRBJ2-5	.	TGTGCCACCAGCCCAAGGGGGGGGGCCTATAAGCAGTACTTC	CATSPRGGAYKQYF
TRBD2	TRBV10-3	TRBJ2-7	many	TGTGCCATCAGTGCAGCGGGGGGCCGGTCCTACGAGCAGTACTTC	CAISAAGGRSYEQYF
TRBD1	TRBV12-3/TRBV12-4	TRBJ2-1	.	TGTGCCAGCAGTCTTCCCCCGGGACAGTGGGGAAACAATGAGCAGTTCTTC	CASSLPPGQWGNNEQFF
.	TRBV11-2	TRBJ2-3	few	TGTGCCAGCTCTTACCATCCGGGACGGGGACCAGATACGCAGTATTTT	CASSYHPGRGPDTQYF
.	TRBV13	TRBJ2-7	few	TGTGCCAGCAGCTTCCACAGGCAGGACTACGAGCAGTACTTC	CASSFHRQDYEQYF
.	TRBV18	TRBJ2-4	.	TGTGCCAGCTCACCAGAGCTGAAGCTAGCCAAAAACATTCAGTACTTC	CASSPELKLAKNIQYF
TRBD1	TRBV6-2/TRBV6-3	TRBJ2-6	many	TGTGCCAGCAGTTACTCGCGGACAGGGGCGCTCCCTGGGGCCAACGTCCTGACTTTC	CASSYSRTGALPGANVLTF
TRBD1	TRBV29-1	TRBJ1-2	once	TGCAGCGTTGATAGGGAACAGGGGAAAAGTGGATATGGCTACACCTTC	CSVDREQGKSGYGYTF
.	TRBV15	TRBJ1-1	.	TGTGCCACCAGCAGAGGGGAAAGAGGAGCTTTCTTT	CATSRGERGAFF
TRBD1	TRBV18	TRBJ2-7	few	TGTGCCAGCTCACCGTCCGACAGGGGGCACGAGCAGTACTTC	CASSPSDRGHEQYF
TRBD2	TRBV29-1	TRBJ2-1	many	TGCAGCGTTGAAGGGGTTCTAGCGGGGGGTAGTGAGCAGTTCTTC	CSVEGVLAGGSEQFF
.	TRBV7-3	TRBJ2-3	.	TGTGCCAGCAGCTCGGGGCTAGCAAATGGAGATACGCAGTATTTT	CASSSGLANGDTQYF
TRBD2	TRBV28	TRBJ2-6	many	TGTGCCAGCAAACCTACTAGCGTGAGCTCTGGGGCCAACGTCCTGACTTTC	CASKPTSVSSGANVLTF
.	TRBV28	TRBJ1-5	.	TGTGCCAGCAGTACAGGGCGCAATCAGCCCCAGCATTTT	CASSTGRNQPQHF
.	TRBV14	TRBJ1-2	.	TGTGCCAGCAGCCAACAGTCCCAGGGGCGCGGCTACACCTTC	CASSQQSQGRGYTF
.	TRBV10-3	TRBJ2-7	many	TGTGCCATCCTCCGGGACACCACCTACGAGCAGTACTTC	CAILRDTTYEQYF
.	TRBV18	TRBJ2-7	.	TGTGCCAGCTCCGAATCCAGGGTGAACGAGCAGTACTTC	CASSESRVNEQYF
.	TRBV3-1	TRBJ1-2	.	TGTGCCAGCAGCCCACCTCACCAGGGAGATGGCTACACCTTC	CASSPPHQGDGYTF
.	TRBV6-5	TRBJ2-7	.	TGTGCCAGCAGTTACTCCATCCCGGATTCCTACGAGCAGTACTTC	CASSYSIPDSYEQYF
TRBD1	TRBV5-1	TRBJ2-3	.	TGCGCCAACAGCTTTGAAGTCGGACAGGGGGTAGATACGCAGTATTTT	CANSFEVGQGVDTQYF
.	TRBV6-5	TRBJ1-2	many	TGTGCCAGCAGTTATGGCGGAGGGCTCACATATGGCTACACCTTC	CASSYGGGLTYGYTF
.	TRBV5-1	TRBJ1-1	.	TGCGCCAGCAGCTTGGGACGGGGTTTGACTGAAGCTTTCTTT	CASSLGRGLTEAFF